This T cell receptor (beta chain) was obtained from a study of cytomegalovirus exposure and HLA in healthy donors. The study ran its PCR with 60 Vbeta and 13 Jbeta primers. Produced via immunoSEQ multiplex PCR; TCRdb's table is partial and in-frame only. The sample yields some 150,000 clones, just under 85% seen once. Trimming stripped 1 base from V and 5 bases from J, with 7 bases between. The length of the CDR3 is 12 residues. The germline V gene encodes CDR1 SGHTS and CDR2 YDEGEE. Concerning this clone: The antigen remains undetermined.

Study-wide points: An assumption of roughly uniform sequencing depth across donors underlay the presence/absence analyses. Some highly shared sequence variants likely arose as a pipeline artifact. Through in vitro validation, three CMV-associated chains were shown to be specific for CMV antigens. The study dropped some indistinguishable V segments, TRBV6-2 and TRBV6-3 among them.

The specimen was PBMCs. V usage is TRBV5-8 and J usage is TRBJ2-7, with D possibly TRBD2 on 6 matching bases. This TCR derives from a woman aged 40 to 50 in good health and CMV-seronegative. CDR3 in DNA: TGTGCCAGCAGCTTGTGGGAGGACGAGCAGTACTTC. Encoded protein: CASSLWEDEQYF.